This T cell receptor (beta chain) was sequenced for a study of T cell responses to AZD1222 COVID-19 vaccine. Study as a whole: Second-dose schedules of about 4 or about 12 weeks were combined. Whole-study findings and limits: The sample set comprised mostly white British donors with more females, and clonal diversity was possibly underestimated. With two AZD1222 doses given, Spike-specific TCR breadth and depth both rose. The study sampled repertoires only after the peak T cell response.

About this clone itself: The antigen is unknown.

Sequencing was performed with immunoSEQ multiplex PCR; in TCRdb, only in-frame clones are kept and a portion is missing. The sample contains about 110,000 clones, roughly 90% of which appear only once. CDR1 is SGHAT and CDR2 is FQNNGV in the germline V gene. The CDR3 length is 17 residues. V trimming: 4 bases; J trimming: 7 bases; junction bases outside the gene matches: 10. The sample was peripheral blood, taken on day 0 of AZD1222 vaccination. The receptor was isolated from an adult in good health. V usage is TRBV11-2 and J usage is TRBJ2-4; 13 bases fit TRBD2. The CDR3 reads CASSSTILAGGLNIQYF. CDR3 nucleotide sequence: TGTGCCAGCAGCTCGACGATACTAGCGGGAGGGCTGAACATTCAGTACTTC.